This T cell receptor (beta chain) was identified during a study of T cells in Graves' hyperthyroidism and ophthalmopathy. J was trimmed by 6 bases and V by 7 bases; bases with no gene match: 6. Germline V gene lookup returns CDR1 SQVTM and CDR2 ANQGSEA. The length of the CDR3 is 14 residues. From RNA transcripts, TCR beta CDR3 regions were amplified. First-round RT-PCR with HTBI primers amplified the TCR CDR3 region. A single record per CDR3 protein comes from TCRdb applying MiXCR to the multiplex PCR reads. This table holds roughly 250,000 distinct CDR3 sequences, roughly 22% found once. This receptor was taken from a man between 25 and 39 years old with Graves' ophthalmopathy. This chain connects TRBV29-1 to TRBJ2-3; 14 positions agree with TRBD2. Source material: blood. For the CDR3, the DNA is TGCAGCGCAGGGGGGACTAGCGGGAGTGATACGCAGTATTTT. This sequence encodes CSAGGTSGSDTQYF.